The 7 T cell receptor beta chains given below trace back to one sample, sequenced in a study of cytomegalovirus exposure and HLA in healthy donors. Vbeta (60) and Jbeta (13) primers were used in the PCR. Method: immunoSEQ multiplex PCR; TCRdb's copy keeps in-frame clones and lacks some. The sample consists of some 220,000 clones, around nine tenths of them appearing once. The sequenced material came from PBMCs. These receptors came from a woman aged 18-29 years in good health and CMV-seronegative.

The rearrangement joins TRBV5-1 to TRBJ2-7; perhaps TRBD1 as D (5 bases). The V gene's germline CDR1 is SGHRS and CDR2 YFSETQ. The CDR3 has 15 amino acids. V shed 0 bases and J shed 7 bases, with 17 bases lying between them. Here the CDR3 DNA reads TGCGCCAGCAGCTTGGAGAGGACACAAGTAGGGGAGCAGTACTTC. It translates to CASSLERTQVGEQYF.

The CDR3: CASSSNRGYTEAFF. CDR3 bases: TGTGCCAGCAGCAGCAACAGGGGATATACTGAAGCTTTCTTT. The chain joins TRBV11-2 to TRBJ1-1; 7 bases agree with TRBD1. Germline trimming cut 5 bases from V and 5 bases from J; bases unmatched to any gene: 8. Germline V gene data show CDR1 as SGHAT and CDR2 as FQNNGV. The CDR3 consists of 14 residues.

The count of this clone is one. The chain carries TRBV19 and TRBJ2-6, with no clear D. Trimming removed 7 bases from V and 2 bases from J, with 12 bases in between. Per germline, CDR1 LNHDA and CDR2 SQIVND (reference sequence). This CDR3 spans 15 amino acids. CDR3 region: CASTSHGAGANVLTF. CDR3 bases: TGTGCCAGTACGTCACATGGAGCTGGGGCCAACGTCCTGACTTTC. Together with reference TRBV19 and TRBJ2-6, the CDR3 gives the full variable domain: DGGITQSPKYLFRKEGQNVTLSCEQNLNHDAMYWYRQDPGQGLRLIYYSQIVNDFQKGDIAEGYSVSREKKESFPLTVTSAQKNPTAFYLCASTSHGAGANVLTFGAGSRLTVL.

This clone was found once. The genes are TRBV5-1 and TRBJ2-2; D is perhaps TRBD1 (6 bases). In germline, CDR1 is SGHRS, CDR2 YFSETQ. The CDR3 is 15 amino acids. Trimming shortened V by 4 bases and J by 1 base, and 11 bases separated the two germline ends. CDR3 sequence reads: CASSGRTVNTGELFF. The CDR3 coding sequence is TGCGCCAGCAGCGGACGGACAGTGAACACCGGGGAGCTGTTTTTT.

The chain uses TRBV2 and TRBJ2-5; D perhaps matches TRBD2 (6 bases). V was trimmed by 3 bases and J by 2 bases, leaving 7 bases between them. This CDR3 spans 13 amino acids. The germline gives CDR1 SNHLY, CDR2 FYNNEI. The CDR3 is CASSEREQETQYF. The CDR3 nucleotides are TGTGCCAGCAGTGAGCGGGAACAAGAGACCCAGTACTTC.

CDR3 in amino acids: CASSLVLAGSGYEQFF. The DNA of the CDR3 is TGTGCCAGCAGCTTAGTACTAGCGGGGAGTGGGTATGAGCAGTTCTTC. The rearrangement joins TRBV11-2 to TRBJ2-1; 10 bases match TRBD2. With 1 base clipped from V and 8 bases from J, the junction kept 8 bases outside the gene matches. The CDR3 extends over 16 amino acids. Germline V gene lookup returns CDR1 SGHAT and CDR2 FQNNGV.

The chain couples TRBV10-3 to TRBJ2-1; D unclear. The CDR3 totals 13 residues. V dropped 6 bases and J dropped 2 bases, with 8 bases sitting between them. Germline CDR1 is ENHRY and CDR2 is SYGVKD. The CDR3 reads CAISFNTYNEQFF. CDR3 nucleotide sequence: TGTGCCATCAGCTTTAACACCTACAATGAGCAGTTCTTC.